This T cell receptor beta chain was obtained from a study of T cells after yellow fever vaccination. Germline V gene data show CDR1 as WNHNN and CDR2 as SYGVQD (reference sequence). V trimming: 6 bases; J trimming: 0 bases; junction bases outside the gene matches: 10. The CDR3 runs 17 residues. The 5'RACE template-switching step produced TCR cDNA and added a universal primer site and UMIs. MiXCR was run by TCRdb on the 5' RACE reads, yielding one entry per CDR3 protein. Here the sample spans tens of thousands of distinct CDR3 sequences, 7.7% being singletons. This clonotype occurred many times. The chain carries TRBV10-1 and TRBJ2-1; the match to TRBD2 covers 8 bases. The source was CD8+ T cells sorted from PBMCs, collected on the day of the yellow fever booster vaccination. This sequence originates from a young man who received the YFV17D yellow fever vaccine. CDR3 amino acids: CASRGGRFGSSYNEQFF. In nucleotides, the CDR3 is TGCGCCAGCAGAGGCGGGAGGTTCGGGAGCTCCTACAATGAGCAGTTCTTC.